This T cell receptor beta chain was identified during a study of blood T cell repertoires in COVID-19. Study-wide context: Sites in the United States, Italy and Spain provided acute and convalescent COVID-19 samples. Sample material is recorded as cDNA or gDNA derived from T cells, B-cell-depleted T cells, or PBMCs.

With 9 bases clipped from V and 7 bases from J, the junction kept 8 bases outside the gene matches. The CDR3 has 13 residues. Participants spanned ages about 18 to 100 years and resided in around 25 US areas. Participants reported their clinical history, and cohort assignment relied on those reports. Method: immunoSEQ multiplex PCR; TCRdb's copy keeps in-frame clones and lacks some. The table records around 230,000 clones, approximately 83% of them present only once. The chain has TRBV12-3 or TRBV12-4 and TRBJ1-5; 8 bases are shared with TRBD1. Sequenced sample: PBMCs or T cells enriched from blood (not recorded which). The TCR was taken from a woman aged 40 to 50 with acute COVID-19. CDR3 residues: CASSGQGRQPQHF. The CDR3 nucleotides read TGTGCCAGTAGCGGACAGGGTCGACAGCCCCAGCATTTT.